The 5 T cell receptor beta chains below were found in one sample sequenced in a study of T cells after yellow fever vaccination. TCRdb independently ran MiXCR on the 5' RACE reads; one entry per CDR3 protein. The data hold some 170,000 distinct CDR3 sequences, with around 9% observed a single time. Sequenced material: CD8+ T cells sorted from PBMCs, taken 45 days after the yellow fever booster vaccination. Source of these receptors: a young man who received the YFV17D yellow fever vaccine.

The CDR3 is CASSFSLNTEAFF. For the CDR3, the DNA is TGTGCCAGCAGCTTCTCGTTGAACACTGAAGCTTTCTTT. This chain joins TRBV7-6 and TRBJ1-1; D is uncertain. This CDR3 is 13 amino acids long. V was pared by 3 bases and J by 0 bases, with 5 bases between. The germline gives CDR1 SGHVS, CDR2 FNYEAQ.

A few counts support this clonotype. The rearrangement links TRBV7-8 to TRBJ2-1, with TRBD2 matching over 9 bases. The CDR3 covers 15 residues. Germline CDR1 SGHVS, CDR2 FQNEAQ. V lost 6 bases, J lost 10 bases, and 13 bases stayed unmatched. CDR3 loop: CASSSTGGGAPEQFF. CDR3 DNA sequence: TGTGCCAGCAGTTCGACCGGCGGGGGGGCCCCGGAGCAGTTCTTC.

The chain carries TRBV4-3 and TRBJ1-5, with D perhaps matching TRBD1 (5 bases). The germline V gene encodes CDR1 LGHNA and CDR2 YSLEER. Trimming shortened V by 1 base and J by 0 bases, and 16 bases separated the two germline ends. This CDR3 spans 18 amino acids. CDR3 nucleotides: TGCGCCAGCAGCCAAGTCACAGGTGGGGATTATAGCAATCAGCCCCAGCATTTT. This gives the protein CASSQVTGGDYSNQPQHF.

This clonotype occurred a few times. This chain uses TRBV6-2 or TRBV6-3 with TRBJ2-1; D might be TRBD2 (6 bases). Between the trimmed V and J ends, which lost 0 bases and 2 bases, there was a span of 14 bases. The CDR3 covers 17 residues. Germline V gene sequence: CDR1 MNHEY, CDR2 SVGEGT. The CDR3 sequence: CASSYSLSGRPYNEQFF. DNA for the CDR3: TGTGCCAGCAGTTACTCACTGTCAGGGAGGCCCTACAATGAGCAGTTCTTC.

This clonotype came up a few times. The V and J genes are TRBV27 and TRBJ1-4, with D possibly TRBD1 on 5 matching bases. The germline gives CDR1 MNHEY, CDR2 SMNVEV (reference sequence). The CDR3 runs to 14 residues. Trimming took 3 bases from V and 7 from J, leaving 12 bases between them. The CDR3 DNA sequence: TGTGCCAGCAGTTTGTGGCAGGGAGGTGAAAAACTGTTTTTT. Encoded protein: CASSLWQGGEKLFF.